One sample yielded the 30 T cell receptor beta chains listed below, sequenced in a study of shared clonotypes between healthy human individuals. Assay: immunoSEQ multiplex PCR; the TCRdb copy retains only in-frame clones and omits some. The profile shows approximately 2.5 million clones, 85% to 95% of them singletons. Sample: naive CD4+ T cells sorted from blood. Subset noted: CD45RA+ positively selected. These receptors were collected from a man younger than 35 in good health.

This clone was counted only a few times. This sample includes further DNA sequences coding for the same CDR3. The V gene is TRBV5-1, the J gene TRBJ1-1, with a tentative D call TRBD1 (5 bases). V lost 4 bases to trimming and J lost 1 base, with 11 bases between them. From germline, CDR1 is SGHRS and CDR2 YFSETQ. This CDR3 spans 14 amino acids. The CDR3 DNA reads TGCGCCAGCAGCCCCGGGACGGGGAACACTGAAGCTTTCTTT. Amino acid sequence: CASSPGTGNTEAFF.

This rearrangement joins TRBV9 to TRBJ1-5; D is ambiguous. CDR1 is SGDLS, CDR2 YYNGEE, per germline. This CDR3 is 12 amino acids long. The germline V and J ends were trimmed by 4 bases and 7 bases, with 9 bases remaining between them. The CDR3 region is CASSSGAQPQHF. The CDR3 DNA reads TGTGCCAGCAGCTCAGGAGCCCAGCCCCAGCATTTT. Full variable domain (missing parts from reference TRBV9 and TRBJ1-5): DSGVTQTPKHLITATGQRVTLRCSPRSGDLSVYWYQQSLDQGLQFLIQYYNGEERAKGNILERFSAQQFPDLHSELNLSSLELGDSALYFCASSSGAQPQHFGDGTRLSIL.

The chain has TRBV27 and TRBJ1-5; 10 bases map to TRBD1. The CDR3 totals 14 residues. V shed 6 bases, J shed 3 bases, and the junction held 2 bases outside the gene matches. Germline assignment: CDR1 MNHEY and CDR2 SMNVEV (reference sequence). The CDR3 spells CASRGQGFNQPQHF. Here the CDR3 DNA reads TGTGCCAGCAGGGGACAGGGGTTCAATCAGCCCCAGCATTTT.

The chain is built from TRBV7-9 and TRBJ2-2; 9 nucleotides agree with TRBD2. Trimming removed 5 bases from V and 2 bases from J; junction bases left unmatched: 15. CDR1 is SEHNR, CDR2 FQNEAQ, per germline (reference sequence). CDR3 length: 19 amino acids. CDR3 region: CASSQRGGLAGRNTGELFF. The CDR3 region has the DNA TGTGCCAGCAGCCAGAGAGGGGGTCTAGCGGGGCGAAACACCGGGGAGCTGTTTTTT. The whole variable domain, filled in from reference TRBV7-9 and TRBJ2-2, reads DTGVSQNPRHKITKRGQNVTFRCDPISEHNRLYWYRQTLGQGPEFLTYFQNEAQLEKSRLLSDRFSAERPKGSFSTLEIQRTEQGDSAMYLCASSQRGGLAGRNTGELFFGEGSRLTVL.

This chain connects TRBV6-5 to TRBJ2-1, with D tentatively TRBD2 (7 bases). CDR3 length: 15 amino acids. CDR1 is MNHEY and CDR2 is SVGAGI in the germline V gene. V dropped 8 bases and J dropped 6 bases, with 20 bases sitting between them. The CDR3 coding sequence is TGTGCCAGCCGCTCCACGACGGGGGGCCCCAATGAGCAGTTCTTC. It codes for CASRSTTGGPNEQFF.

CDR3 loop: CASTGGWQDTQYF. The CDR3 bases are TGTGCCAGCACAGGGGGTTGGCAGGATACGCAGTATTTT. The chain uses TRBV2 and TRBJ2-3, with 7 bases that match TRBD1. V lost 7 bases to trimming and J lost 6 bases; unmatched junction nucleotides: 7. CDR1 and CDR2 from the germline V gene are SNHLY and FYNNEI. CDR3 length: 13 residues.

V and J are TRBV4-1 and TRBJ2-7, with a tentative D call TRBD2 (5 bases). The CDR3 covers 14 residues. Trimming removed 2 bases at V and 9 bases at J, with 17 bases between. Germline-derived CDR1 and CDR2 are MGHRA and YSYEKL. In nucleotides, the CDR3 is TGCGCCAGCAGCCAACCTGGTACTAGTGCGGGGCAGTACTTC. Its protein is CASSQPGTSAGQYF.

This clone was counted once. CDR3 nucleotides: TGTGCCAGCAGCCTGGGACCATCCCAGCCCCAGCATTTT. Its translation: CASSLGPSQPQHF. The chain carries TRBV5-6 and TRBJ1-5; D might be TRBD1 (5 bases). CDR1 is SGHDT and CDR2 is YYEEEE in the germline V gene. V was shortened by 4 bases and J by 7 bases, with 12 bases between the two germline ends. The CDR3 covers 13 residues.

On this clone: The same CDR3 is also encoded by other DNA sequences in this sample. This chain links TRBV28 with TRBJ1-2; TRBD1 might be the D (5 bases). Germline V lookup: CDR1 MDHEN, CDR2 SYDVKM. Trimming took 6 bases from V and 5 from J, leaving 13 bases between them. The CDR3 is 13 amino acids. CDR3 in amino acids: CASRGGTAYGYTF. As DNA, the CDR3 is TGTGCCAGCAGGGGGGGGACCGCATATGGCTACACCTTC.

Notes on this clone: Other DNA sequences in the same sample also yield this CDR3. This chain links TRBV10-3 with TRBJ1-1; 8 bases align to TRBD1. From germline, CDR1 is ENHRY and CDR2 SYGVKD. The trim removed 3 bases at V and 1 base at J, leaving 1 base unmatched. CDR3 length: 14 amino acids. The CDR3 spells CAISDGQGNTEAFF. The CDR3 DNA reads TGTGCCATCAGTGACGGACAGGGGAACACTGAAGCTTTCTTT.

The gene calls are TRBV11-1 and TRBJ1-1; no definite D call. CDR3 length: 13 amino acids. Between the trimmed V and J ends, which lost 5 bases and 11 bases, there was a span of 18 bases. Germline V gene sequence: CDR1 SGHAT, CDR2 FQDESV (reference sequence). DNA of the CDR3: TGTGCCAGCAGCACGCAAAAGTCGGGAAAGGCTTTCTTT. Amino acids: CASSTQKSGKAFF.

In its sample, this clone was seen a few times. The CDR3 spells CASSEWGTTEAFF. DNA for the CDR3: TGCGCCAGCAGTGAGTGGGGGACCACTGAAGCTTTCTTT. This chain uses TRBV10-2 with TRBJ1-1; weak D call: TRBD1 (5 bases). The CDR3 spans 13 residues. V lost 1 base, J lost 4 bases, and 7 bases lay in between. Germline values: CDR1 WSHSY, CDR2 SAAADI.

V usage is TRBV5-1 and J usage is TRBJ2-7, with D perhaps matching TRBD2 (6 bases). From germline, CDR1 is SGHRS and CDR2 YFSETQ. The CDR3 length is 14 residues. The germline V and J ends were trimmed by 1 base and 1 base, with 9 bases remaining between them. As DNA, the CDR3 is TGCGCCAGCAGCTTGCCCGGGACTTCCTACGAGCAGTACTTC. It translates to CASSLPGTSYEQYF.

This clone showed up just a few times. This chain connects TRBV2 to TRBJ1-2, with a possible D match to TRBD1 (5 bases). This CDR3 contains 13 residues. Per the germline V gene, CDR1 is SNHLY and CDR2 is FYNNEI. Trimming took 2 bases from V and 7 from J, leaving 11 bases between them. The CDR3 loop reads CASSERGAAGYTF. DNA for the CDR3: TGTGCCAGCAGTGAACGTGGGGCGGCTGGCTACACCTTC. Drawing the rest from reference TRBV2 and TRBJ1-2, the complete variable domain is EPEVTQTPSHQVTQMGQEVILRCVPISNHLYFYWYRQILGQKVEFLVSFYNNEISEKSEIFDDQFSVERPDGSNFTLKIRSTKLEDSAMYFCASSERGAAGYTFGSGTRLTVV.

The chain employs TRBV18 and TRBJ2-1; maybe TRBD1 (7 bases). Germline V gene data show CDR1 as KGHSH and CDR2 as LQKENI. This CDR3 region has 15 residues. The V and J ends lost 1 base and 4 bases respectively, with 11 bases between them. This CDR3 is CASSPLAGQYNEQFF. In DNA, the CDR3 is TGTGCCAGCTCACCACTTGCGGGACAGTACAATGAGCAGTTCTTC.

This clone was detected a few times. Additional DNA sequences in this sample encode the identical CDR3. The V and J genes are TRBV2 and TRBJ2-7, with D hard to call. The CDR3 extends over 11 amino acids. V lost 6 bases and J 2 bases, leaving 5 bases between the germline ends. Germline-derived CDR1 and CDR2 are SNHLY and FYNNEI. The CDR3 DNA sequence: TGTGCCAGCAGCCAAACCTACGAGCAGTACTTC. Its translation is CASSQTYEQYF. The full variable domain, with the rest looked up from reference TRBV2 and TRBJ2-7, is EPEVTQTPSHQVTQMGQEVILRCVPISNHLYFYWYRQILGQKVEFLVSFYNNEISEKSEIFDDQFSVERPDGSNFTLKIRSTKLEDSAMYFCASSQTYEQYFGPGTRLTVT.

The chain links TRBV4-3 to TRBJ1-2, with 11 bases that match TRBD1. Per the germline V gene, CDR1 is LGHNA and CDR2 is YSLEER. This CDR3 spans 16 amino acids. Trimming removed 0 bases from V and 4 bases from J; junction bases left unmatched: 4. The DNA for the CDR3 is TGCGCCAGCAGCCAAGATGGGACAGGGGGTTTCTATGGCTACACCTTC. This encodes CASSQDGTGGFYGYTF.

The count of this clone is one. The chain joins TRBV5-4 to TRBJ1-1, with D perhaps TRBD1 (5 bases). Germline CDR1 SGHNT, CDR2 YYREEE (reference sequence). With 4 bases removed from V and 4 bases from J, the gap between germline ends came to 14 bases. This CDR3 has 14 amino acids. CDR3 bases: TGTGCCAGCAGCAGGGGCGACGACGGCACTGAAGCTTTCTTT. It yields the protein CASSRGDDGTEAFF.

The V gene is TRBV4-2, the J gene TRBJ2-1; the match to TRBD2 covers 9 bases. CDR3 length: 15 amino acids. Germline CDR1 LGHNA, CDR2 YNFKEQ. The V and J ends lost 4 bases and 5 bases, in that order; junction bases with no gene match: 6. The CDR3 nucleotides read TGTGCCAGCAGCCCCATAGCGGGGGCCCACAATGAGCAGTTCTTC. Encoded protein: CASSPIAGAHNEQFF.

The gene calls are TRBV9 and TRBJ1-1; 7 bases map to TRBD1. The V and J ends lost 4 bases and 6 bases, in that order; junction bases with no gene match: 12. CDR1 and CDR2 (germline): SGDLS, YYNGEE. The CDR3 spans 15 residues. The CDR3 spells CASSPTQGGMSEAFF. CDR3 bases: TGTGCCAGCAGCCCCACGCAGGGGGGAATGTCTGAAGCTTTCTTT.

The V call is TRBV18, the J call TRBJ2-5; possibly TRBD1 for D (6 bases). The V gene lost 0 bases and the J gene lost 0 bases, with 11 bases spanning the gap. Germline V CDR1 and CDR2: KGHSH, LQKENI. The CDR3 is made up of 16 amino acids. CDR3 DNA sequence: TGTGCCAGCTCACCACCCAACAGGGCTAACCAAGAGACCCAGTACTTC. It codes for CASSPPNRANQETQYF.

This clone was seen a single time. V gene TRBV5-1 combines with J gene TRBJ2-5; D is perhaps TRBD1 (6 bases). Germline V lookup: CDR1 SGHRS, CDR2 YFSETQ. This CDR3 region has 15 residues. With 1 base removed from V and 5 bases from J, the gap between germline ends came to 15 bases. CDR3 amino acids: CASSLSAAGDETQYF. The CDR3 DNA is TGCGCCAGCAGCTTGTCTGCGGCAGGGGACGAGACCCAGTACTTC.

This clone showed up just once. The gene calls are TRBV6-6 and TRBJ1-5; no firm D call. The CDR3 sequence is 12 residues long. CDR1 MNHNY and CDR2 SVGAGI come from the germline V gene (reference sequence). V was cut by 7 bases and J by 8 bases, with 12 bases left in between. The CDR3 nucleotides read TGTGCCAGCACCTCCTCTGGGGAGCCCCAGCATTTT. This translates into CASTSSGEPQHF.

CDR3 loop: CASSPYRGPEQYF. CDR3 DNA sequence: TGTGCCAGCTCACCTTACAGGGGGCCGGAGCAGTACTTC. This chain links TRBV18 with TRBJ2-7; 9 bases fit TRBD1. Germline values: CDR1 KGHSH, CDR2 LQKENI. V lost 3 bases to trimming and J lost 7 bases; unmatched junction nucleotides: 4. There are 13 residues in the CDR3.

The chain employs TRBV7-9 and TRBJ2-3; perhaps TRBD1 as D (7 bases). The CDR3 runs 16 residues. Trimming took off 1 base at V and 4 bases at J, with 15 bases between the two ends. Germline assignment: CDR1 SEHNR and CDR2 FQNEAQ (reference sequence). CDR3 nucleotide sequence: TGTGCCAGCAGCTTAGGTGGGACAGCGGGCGCAGATACGCAGTATTTT. Translated, it gives CASSLGGTAGADTQYF.

The genes are TRBV30 and TRBJ1-3; 10 bases are shared with TRBD1. Germline values: CDR1 GTSNPN, CDR2 SVGIG (reference sequence). Trimming took 2 bases from V and 0 from J; bases not matched to a gene: 13. The CDR3 extends over 19 amino acids. In nucleotides, the CDR3 is TGTGCCTGGAGTAGGGGACAGGGGAGCCAAATCTACTCTGGAAACACCATATATTTT. Residues: CAWSRGQGSQIYSGNTIYF. Based on the CDR3 plus reference TRBV30 and TRBJ1-3, the full variable domain is SQTIHQWPATLVQPVGSPLSLECTVEGTSNPNLYWYRQAAGRGLQLLFYSVGIGQISSEVPQNLSASRPQDRQFILSSKKLLLSDSGFYLCAWSRGQGSQIYSGNTIYFGEGSWLTVV.

The chain employs TRBV6-1 and TRBJ1-5; D might be TRBD1 (5 bases). The CDR3 covers 13 residues. CDR1 and CDR2 (germline): MNHNS, SASEGT. Trimming left V 2 bases short and J 9 bases short, with 11 bases between. CDR3 DNA sequence: TGTGCCAGCAGTGAAAACGGGGACCGGCCCCAGCATTTT. This translates into CASSENGDRPQHF.

V usage is TRBV4-1 and J usage is TRBJ1-3; TRBD1 matches at 11 bases. Losses at the gene ends were 0 bases for V and 4 bases for J; bases not matched to a gene: 5. CDR1 is MGHRA and CDR2 is YSYEKL in the germline V gene. The CDR3 sequence is 17 residues long. The CDR3 DNA sequence: TGCGCCAGCAGCCAAGAGCGGACAGGGGGCAAGGGAAACACCATATATTTT. Amino acid sequence: CASSQERTGGKGNTIYF.

This clone was found a few times. Other DNA sequences of this sample code for an identical CDR3. The chain employs TRBV19 and TRBJ1-2, with D hard to call. Trimming cost V 2 bases and J 3 bases, with 7 bases left between them. CDR1 and CDR2 from the germline V gene are LNHDA and SQIVND (reference sequence). CDR3 length: 13 residues. The chain's CDR3 is CASSIRRDYGYTF. The CDR3 region has the DNA TGTGCCAGTAGTATAAGGAGGGACTATGGCTACACCTTC.

This clone was detected once. The genes are TRBV28 and TRBJ1-6; D unresolved. Trimming stripped 3 bases from V and 4 bases from J, with 10 bases between. Germline CDR1 MDHEN, CDR2 SYDVKM. The CDR3 sequence is 15 residues long. CDR3 DNA: TGTGCCAGCAGTTTGTTGGCCGCTTATAATTCACCCCTCCACTTT. This codes for CASSLLAAYNSPLHF.